The entry below gives a single TCR beta chain sequence along with its context. Antigen unknown. The protocol was immunoSEQ multiplex PCR, while the TCRdb copy is restricted to in-frame clones and leaves out a portion. The sample records under 250,000 clones, just over 90% being singletons. This sample is drawn from a study of T cell responses to AZD1222 COVID-19 vaccine. General study results and limits: Reports say nearly half of spike-specific TCRs go after unmutated variant regions. Most donors were white British, females outnumbered males, and clonal diversity was possibly underestimated. In all cases, repertoires were sampled only after the peak T cell response.

The sequencing used peripheral blood, collected on day 0 of MenACWY control vaccination. The sequence was obtained from an adult in good health.

The CDR3 DNA follows: TGCAGTGCAAGTCAAAGGGGGAGGGCTGGAAAACTGTTTTTT. Translation gives CSASQRGRAGKLFF. The chain joins TRBV20-1 to TRBJ1-4; possible D gene TRBD1, 6 bases. V lost 6 bases and J lost 10, with 21 bases in between. The CDR3 is 14 residues long. Germline V gene sequence: CDR1 DFQATT, CDR2 SNEGSKA (reference sequence).